This section outlines one TCR beta chain sequence together with its context. Its antigen is unknown. This sample is part of a study of cytomegalovirus exposure and HLA in healthy donors. General study results and limits: In a later analysis, at a false discovery rate of 0.05, approximately 18,000 TCR beta sequences were associated with HLA alleles. Later examination showed HLA-associated TCR beta chains had greater clonal expansion than equally common others.

The CDR3 extends over 12 amino acids. The V gene lost 4 bases and the J gene lost 7 bases, with 13 bases spanning the gap. In germline, CDR1 is SQVTM, CDR2 ANQGSEA. The PCR made use of 60 Vbeta and 13 Jbeta primers. Data came from immunoSEQ multiplex PCR; TCRdb stores just in-frame clones and leaves some out. Across approximately 120,000 clones, the top ten clones capture 2.5% to 3% of the sample. The origin of this receptor is a man aged 30 to 39 in good health and CMV-seronegative. Sequencing input: PBMCs. This chain links TRBV29-1 with TRBJ1-1; D remains unclear. Here the CDR3 reads CSVGEGRGEAFF. The CDR3 DNA follows: TGCAGCGTTGGGGAGGGCCGGGGTGAAGCTTTCTTT.